The rows below give T cell receptor beta chains drawn from one sample of a study of radiotherapy plus CTLA-4 blockade in lung cancer. Libraries were prepared by immunoSEQ multiplex PCR; TCRdb keeps only in-frame clonotypes and omits some of them. The data show about 90,000 clones, roughly four fifths seen once. The material sequenced was peripheral blood, taken from a patient treated with radiotherapy plus ipilimumab. The receptors shown here come from a human donor with non-small cell lung cancer that progressed on radiotherapy plus ipilimumab. Each CDR3 is given with its conserved first and last residue. A D gene is named only where the DNA matches it firmly. Expanded clones are given a class, and other clones once, few, many or no size at all.

v_gene: TRBV4-3; d_gene: TRBD2; j_gene: TRBJ2-3; abundance: .; CDR3aa: CASSQGGSSGSTDTQYF; CDR3nt: TGCGCCAGCAGCCAAGGAGGTTCTAGCGGGAGCACAGATACGCAGTATTTT
v_gene: TRBV4-3; d_gene: TRBD1; j_gene: TRBJ2-7; abundance: once; CDR3aa: CASSQAQTGMIYEQYF; CDR3nt: TGCGCCAGCAGCCAAGCCCAGACAGGGATGATATACGAGCAGTACTTC
v_gene: TRBV6-4; d_gene: TRBD2; j_gene: TRBJ2-7; abundance: .; CDR3aa: CATKTSPASGPSKF; CDR3nt: TGTGCCACAAAAACTTCTCCGGCTAGCGGCCCCTCCAAGTTC
v_gene: TRBV10-3; d_gene: .; j_gene: TRBJ1-5; abundance: .; CDR3aa: CAIRGDSNQPQHF; CDR3nt: TGTGCCATCAGGGGGGACAGCAATCAGCCCCAGCATTTT
v_gene: TRBV9; d_gene: .; j_gene: TRBJ1-2; abundance: .; CDR3aa: CASSVVEGREGYTF; CDR3nt: TGTGCCAGCAGCGTAGTGGAGGGTCGGGAAGGCTACACCTTC
v_gene: TRBV19; d_gene: .; j_gene: TRBJ2-7; abundance: .; CDR3aa: CASSIGTISYEQYF; CDR3nt: TGTGCCAGTAGTATTGGGACAATCTCCTACGAGCAGTACTTC
v_gene: TRBV19; d_gene: .; j_gene: TRBJ1-2; abundance: once; CDR3aa: CASSIGRGYGYTF; CDR3nt: TGTGCCAGTAGTATCGGGCGAGGGTACGGCTACACCTTC
v_gene: TRBV18; d_gene: .; j_gene: TRBJ2-7; abundance: .; CDR3aa: CASSPAGKNEQYF; CDR3nt: TGTGCCAGCTCACCAGCAGGGAAAAACGAGCAGTACTTC
v_gene: TRBV9; d_gene: .; j_gene: TRBJ1-4; abundance: once; CDR3aa: CASSPRNGKLFF; CDR3nt: TGTGCCAGCAGCCCCCGGAACGGGAAACTGTTTTTT
v_gene: TRBV5-4; d_gene: .; j_gene: TRBJ2-1; abundance: .; CDR3aa: CASSPTPLGYNEQFF; CDR3nt: TGTGCCAGCAGCCCGACCCCGCTGGGGTACAATGAGCAGTTCTTC
v_gene: TRBV2; d_gene: TRBD1; j_gene: TRBJ1-1; abundance: .; CDR3aa: CASSVDRVNTEAFF; CDR3nt: TGTGCCAGCAGCGTTGACAGGGTGAACACTGAAGCTTTCTTT
v_gene: TRBV2; d_gene: .; j_gene: TRBJ2-1; abundance: once; CDR3aa: CANLHLTGVEFF; CDR3nt: TGTGCCAACCTTCATTTAACCGGGGTCGAGTTCTTC
v_gene: TRBV9; d_gene: TRBD1; j_gene: TRBJ2-2; abundance: .; CDR3aa: CASSAIGTGTAGELFF; CDR3nt: TGTGCCAGCAGCGCAATTGGGACAGGGACGGCCGGGGAGCTGTTTTTT
v_gene: TRBV5-1; d_gene: .; j_gene: TRBJ1-3; abundance: .; CDR3aa: CASSLAGGTGNTIYF; CDR3nt: TGCGCCAGCAGCTTGGCGGGTGGAACTGGAAACACCATATATTTT
v_gene: TRBV19; d_gene: .; j_gene: TRBJ1-5; abundance: .; CDR3aa: CASSKAAQPQHF; CDR3nt: TGTGCCAGTAGTAAGGCGGCTCAGCCCCAGCATTTT
v_gene: TRBV14; d_gene: .; j_gene: TRBJ2-6; abundance: .; CDR3aa: CASSQARMEETLTF; CDR3nt: TGTGCCAGCAGCCAAGCAAGAATGGAAGAGACCCTGACTTTC
v_gene: TRBV28; d_gene: .; j_gene: TRBJ1-1; abundance: .; CDR3aa: CASSLLSGTEAFF; CDR3nt: TGTGCCAGCAGTTTACTGTCTGGTACTGAAGCTTTCTTT
v_gene: TRBV5-4; d_gene: .; j_gene: TRBJ2-7; abundance: .; CDR3aa: CASSLGGSSSYEQYF; CDR3nt: TGTGCCAGCAGCTTGGGCGGCTCAAGCTCCTACGAGCAGTACTTC
v_gene: TRBV7-9; d_gene: TRBD2; j_gene: TRBJ2-3; abundance: .; CDR3aa: CASSSPGLGAADTQYF; CDR3nt: TGTGCCAGCAGCTCTCCGGGACTAGGCGCTGCCGATACGCAGTATTTT
v_gene: TRBV19; d_gene: TRBD2; j_gene: TRBJ2-5; abundance: .; CDR3aa: CASSPGRPSGRPGETQYF; CDR3nt: TGTGCCAGTAGCCCCGGGCGGCCTAGCGGGAGGCCGGGAGAGACCCAGTACTTC
v_gene: TRBV30; d_gene: .; j_gene: TRBJ2-1; abundance: .; CDR3aa: CAWKEGSEQFF; CDR3nt: TGTGCCTGGAAGGAGGGGAGTGAGCAGTTCTTC
v_gene: TRBV30; d_gene: .; j_gene: TRBJ1-5; abundance: once; CDR3aa: CAWNSGGSQPQHF; CDR3nt: TGTGCCTGGAACAGTGGAGGTAGTCAGCCCCAGCATTTT
v_gene: TRBV7-9; d_gene: .; j_gene: TRBJ1-2; abundance: .; CDR3aa: CASSPVSPYGYTF; CDR3nt: TGTGCCAGCAGCCCTGTTTCTCCCTATGGCTACACCTTC
v_gene: TRBV5-1; d_gene: .; j_gene: TRBJ2-1; abundance: .; CDR3aa: CASSEGSSSYNEQFF; CDR3nt: TGCGCCAGCAGCGAGGGGTCTTCCTCCTACAATGAGCAGTTCTTC
v_gene: TRBV4-3; d_gene: TRBD2; j_gene: TRBJ2-3; abundance: .; CDR3aa: CASSQGASGATDTQYF; CDR3nt: TGCGCCAGCAGCCAAGGGGCTAGCGGGGCGACAGATACGCAGTATTTT
v_gene: TRBV6-5; d_gene: .; j_gene: TRBJ1-4; abundance: .; CDR3aa: CASSEVGAKLFF; CDR3nt: TGTGCCAGCAGTGAAGTGGGGGCGAAACTGTTTTTT
v_gene: TRBV6-5; d_gene: .; j_gene: TRBJ1-2; abundance: few; CDR3aa: CASSYRGGYTF; CDR3nt: TGTGCCAGCAGTTACAGGGGTGGCTACACCTTC
v_gene: TRBV9; d_gene: .; j_gene: TRBJ1-1; abundance: .; CDR3aa: CASSSRQTQGGAFF; CDR3nt: TGTGCCAGCAGCTCTCGACAGACCCAAGGGGGAGCTTTCTTT
v_gene: TRBV18; d_gene: TRBD1; j_gene: TRBJ2-3; abundance: .; CDR3aa: CASSLRQGGTDTQYF; CDR3nt: TGTGCCAGCTCACTCAGACAGGGTGGCACAGATACGCAGTATTTT
v_gene: TRBV7-6; d_gene: .; j_gene: TRBJ1-1; abundance: few; CDR3aa: CASSRWNDYTEAFF; CDR3nt: TGTGCCAGCAGCCGTTGGAATGATTACACTGAAGCTTTCTTT
v_gene: TRBV6-1; d_gene: .; j_gene: TRBJ1-1; abundance: .; CDR3aa: CASSEGPRQGTNTEAFF; CDR3nt: TGTGCCAGCAGTGAAGGCCCCAGGCAAGGTACGAACACTGAAGCTTTCTTT
v_gene: TRBV5-1; d_gene: TRBD1; j_gene: TRBJ2-2; abundance: .; CDR3aa: CASSMGVAQGVGTGELFF; CDR3nt: TGCGCCAGCAGCATGGGGGTCGCCCAGGGGGTAGGCACCGGGGAGCTGTTTTTT
v_gene: TRBV27; d_gene: TRBD2; j_gene: TRBJ2-1; abundance: .; CDR3aa: CASSLTSGSLNEQFF; CDR3nt: TGTGCCAGCAGTTTGACTAGCGGGAGTTTGAATGAGCAGTTCTTC
v_gene: TRBV30; d_gene: .; j_gene: TRBJ2-7; abundance: .; CDR3aa: CAWGKRPPEGEQYF; CDR3nt: TGTGCCTGGGGGAAACGACCCCCCGAGGGCGAGCAGTACTTC
v_gene: TRBV7-9; d_gene: TRBD1; j_gene: TRBJ2-3; abundance: .; CDR3aa: CASSPRGPDTQYF; CDR3nt: TGTGCCAGCAGCCCAAGGGGGCCAGATACGCAGTATTTT
v_gene: TRBV19; d_gene: TRBD1; j_gene: TRBJ2-6; abundance: .; CDR3aa: CASTETWGTGASGANVLTF; CDR3nt: TGTGCCAGTACCGAAACCTGGGGGACAGGGGCTAGTGGGGCCAACGTCCTGACTTTC
v_gene: TRBV7-2; d_gene: .; j_gene: TRBJ1-2; abundance: .; CDR3aa: CASSTTIIYGYTF; CDR3nt: TGTGCCAGCAGCACCACAATTATCTATGGCTACACCTTC
v_gene: TRBV6-1; d_gene: .; j_gene: TRBJ1-2; abundance: .; CDR3aa: CASARDLNYGYTF; CDR3nt: TGTGCCAGCGCCAGGGACTTAAACTATGGCTACACCTTC
v_gene: TRBV7-2; d_gene: .; j_gene: TRBJ1-5; abundance: .; CDR3aa: CASSLVGPANQPQHF; CDR3nt: TGTGCCAGCAGCTTAGTAGGACCCGCTAATCAGCCCCAGCATTTT
v_gene: TRBV9; d_gene: .; j_gene: TRBJ2-2; abundance: .; CDR3aa: CASSVGSQTNTGELFF; CDR3nt: TGTGCCAGCAGCGTCGGTAGCCAAACGAACACCGGGGAGCTGTTTTTT
v_gene: TRBV15; d_gene: TRBD2; j_gene: TRBJ2-3; abundance: .; CDR3aa: CATSTGTNADTQYF; CDR3nt: TGTGCCACCAGCACCGGGACTAACGCAGATACGCAGTATTTT
v_gene: TRBV18; d_gene: TRBD1; j_gene: TRBJ2-3; abundance: once; CDR3aa: CASSRQGDTDTQYF; CDR3nt: TGTGCCAGCTCACGGCAGGGGGACACAGATACGCAGTATTTT
v_gene: TRBV7-9; d_gene: TRBD2; j_gene: TRBJ2-3; abundance: .; CDR3aa: CASSLATSGITDTQYF; CDR3nt: TGTGCCAGCAGCTTAGCCACTAGCGGGATCACAGATACGCAGTATTTT
v_gene: TRBV5-5; d_gene: TRBD1; j_gene: TRBJ1-2; abundance: .; CDR3aa: CASSGGTGGPGNYGYTF; CDR3nt: TGTGCCAGCAGCGGAGGCACAGGGGGCCCGGGGAATTATGGCTACACCTTC
v_gene: TRBV9; d_gene: TRBD1; j_gene: TRBJ2-4; abundance: .; CDR3aa: CASSVGQGFKNIQYF; CDR3nt: TGTGCCAGCAGCGTAGGACAGGGGTTTAAGAACATTCAGTACTTC
v_gene: TRBV7-8; d_gene: TRBD1; j_gene: TRBJ1-1; abundance: .; CDR3aa: CASSLPGQGSTEAFF; CDR3nt: TGTGCCAGCAGCTTACCGGGACAGGGGTCGACTGAAGCTTTCTTT
v_gene: TRBV5-6; d_gene: .; j_gene: TRBJ1-2; abundance: .; CDR3aa: CASSLGITGRSNYGYTF; CDR3nt: TGTGCCAGCAGCTTGGGGATTACAGGGAGATCTAACTATGGCTACACCTTC
v_gene: TRBV6-1; d_gene: .; j_gene: TRBJ2-1; abundance: .; CDR3aa: CASSPGLRAGEQFF; CDR3nt: TGTGCCAGCAGTCCCGGACTCCGCGCCGGGGAGCAGTTCTTC
v_gene: TRBV6-6; d_gene: .; j_gene: TRBJ2-7; abundance: once; CDR3aa: CASSYSKQGYEQYF; CDR3nt: TGTGCCAGCAGTTACTCGAAACAGGGCTACGAGCAGTACTTC
v_gene: TRBV2; d_gene: .; j_gene: TRBJ2-3; abundance: .; CDR3aa: CASSELQGFTDTQYF; CDR3nt: TGTGCCAGCAGTGAATTACAGGGTTTCACAGATACGCAGTATTTT
v_gene: TRBV6-5; d_gene: .; j_gene: TRBJ2-7; abundance: .; CDR3aa: CASSRGQSYEQYF; CDR3nt: TGTGCCAGCAGTAGAGGACAGTCCTACGAGCAGTACTTC
v_gene: TRBV29-1; d_gene: .; j_gene: TRBJ1-1; abundance: .; CDR3aa: CSAGRPGMPEAFF; CDR3nt: TGCAGCGCCGGTCGGCCAGGGATGCCTGAAGCTTTCTTT
v_gene: TRBV19; d_gene: TRBD1; j_gene: TRBJ2-5; abundance: .; CDR3aa: CASSITLLGGSETQYF; CDR3nt: TGTGCCAGTAGTATAACCCTGCTAGGGGGCTCAGAGACCCAGTACTTC
v_gene: TRBV7-2; d_gene: TRBD2; j_gene: TRBJ2-3; abundance: .; CDR3aa: CASSLRGAGTDTQYF; CDR3nt: TGTGCCAGCAGCTTGCGGGGGGCCGGCACAGATACGCAGTATTTT
v_gene: TRBV6-1; d_gene: .; j_gene: TRBJ1-3; abundance: .; CDR3aa: CASSEGWVGNTIYF; CDR3nt: TGTGCCAGCAGTGAAGGGTGGGTTGGAAACACCATATATTTT
v_gene: TRBV7-3; d_gene: .; j_gene: TRBJ2-2; abundance: .; CDR3aa: CASSLVGGWNTGELFF; CDR3nt: TGTGCCAGCAGCTTAGTTGGCGGCTGGAACACCGGGGAGCTGTTTTTT
v_gene: TRBV27; d_gene: TRBD1; j_gene: TRBJ2-7; abundance: .; CDR3aa: CASKRGTGEQYF; CDR3nt: TGTGCCAGCAAAAGAGGGACAGGGGAGCAGTACTTC
v_gene: TRBV27; d_gene: TRBD2; j_gene: TRBJ2-1; abundance: .; CDR3aa: CASSLLAGGPYFLHEQFF; CDR3nt: TGTGCCAGCAGTTTATTAGCGGGAGGGCCCTATTTCCTCCATGAGCAGTTCTTC
v_gene: TRBV7-9; d_gene: TRBD1; j_gene: TRBJ2-5; abundance: .; CDR3aa: CASTLGGTGGETQYF; CDR3nt: TGTGCCAGCACCCTAGGGGGAACAGGGGGTGAGACCCAGTACTTC
v_gene: TRBV7-6; d_gene: .; j_gene: TRBJ2-7; abundance: .; CDR3aa: CASSLETAGQPFFYEQYF; CDR3nt: TGTGCCAGCAGCTTAGAGACAGCGGGACAACCGTTCTTTTACGAGCAGTACTTC